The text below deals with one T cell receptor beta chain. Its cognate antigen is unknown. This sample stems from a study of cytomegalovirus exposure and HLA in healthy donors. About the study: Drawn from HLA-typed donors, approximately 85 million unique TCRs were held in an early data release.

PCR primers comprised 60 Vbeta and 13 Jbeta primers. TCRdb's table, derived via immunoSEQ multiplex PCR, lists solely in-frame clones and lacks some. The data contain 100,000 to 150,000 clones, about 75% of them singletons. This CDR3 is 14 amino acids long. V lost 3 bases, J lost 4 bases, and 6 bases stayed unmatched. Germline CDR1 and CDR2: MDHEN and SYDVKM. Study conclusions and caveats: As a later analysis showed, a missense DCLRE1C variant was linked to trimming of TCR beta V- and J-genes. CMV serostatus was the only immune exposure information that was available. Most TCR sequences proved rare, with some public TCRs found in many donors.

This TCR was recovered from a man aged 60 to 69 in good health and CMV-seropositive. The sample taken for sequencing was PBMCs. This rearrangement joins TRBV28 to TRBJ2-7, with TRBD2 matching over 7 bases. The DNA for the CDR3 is TGTGCCAGCAGTTTTCCCGGGAGGAGTTACGAGCAGTACTTC. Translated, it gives CASSFPGRSYEQYF.